These 15 T cell receptor beta chains share one sample of origin, sequenced in a study of blood T cell repertoires in COVID-19. Using immunoSEQ multiplex PCR, the repertoire was profiled, and TCRdb retains in-frame clones only, with some absent. The table includes about 160,000 clones, about four fifths detected once. The sample consisted of peripheral blood. The receptors shown here come from a middle-aged man who had recovered from COVID-19.

The chain links TRBV7-2 to TRBJ2-5, with D perhaps TRBD1 (6 bases). This CDR3 region has 13 residues. Trimming took off 5 bases at V and 12 bases at J, with 19 bases between the two ends. CDR1 and CDR2 (germline): SGHTA, FQGNSA. CDR3 loop: CASSAQYRDTEYF. CDR3 DNA sequence: TGTGCCAGCAGCGCGCAGTACCGGGACACCGAGTACTTC.

This clone was seen a single time. V gene TRBV4-2 combines with J gene TRBJ2-3; possible D gene TRBD1, 5 bases. This CDR3 is 13 amino acids long. CDR1 is LGHNA and CDR2 is YNFKEQ in the germline V gene. V lost 1 base and J 5 bases, leaving 7 bases between the germline ends. For the CDR3, the DNA is TGTGCCAGCAGCCAAGGAACAGGAGATACGCAGTATTTT. It translates to CASSQGTGDTQYF.

The chain employs TRBV7-2 and TRBJ2-7; no definite D call. Germline V gene lookup returns CDR1 SGHTA and CDR2 FQGNSA. V was cut by 3 bases and J by 5 bases, with 14 bases left in between. The CDR3 is made up of 14 amino acids. CDR3 sequence reads: CASSLVAELHEQYF. The CDR3 DNA is TGTGCCAGCAGCTTGGTAGCCGAGCTCCACGAGCAGTACTTC.

The chain recombines TRBV6-1 with TRBJ2-5, with 10 bases aligning to TRBD2. The CDR3 extends over 17 amino acids. Germline CDR1 MNHNS, CDR2 SASEGT. The J segment lost 5 bases and the V segment lost 2 bases, leaving 11 bases of the junction unmatched. Written as DNA, the CDR3 is TGTGCCAGCAGTGAACTATATTTTAGCGGGGGGAAGGAGACCCAGTACTTC. It translates to CASSELYFSGGKETQYF.

This rearrangement joins TRBV4-1 to TRBJ2-1; possibly TRBD2 for D (5 bases). With 0 bases removed from V and 8 bases from J, the gap between germline ends came to 20 bases. Germline V gene lookup returns CDR1 MGHRA and CDR2 YSYEKL. This CDR3 comprises 17 residues. As DNA, the CDR3 is TGCGCCAGCAGCCAAGACGGGGTACCAACCGACTCCCATGAGCAGTTCTTC. Residues: CASSQDGVPTDSHEQFF.

The V and J genes are TRBV15 and TRBJ2-7; 13 positions match TRBD2. The CDR3 is 15 residues long. V was pared by 5 bases and J by 6 bases, with 7 bases of the junction left unmatched. Germline lookup yields CDR1 LNHNV and CDR2 YYDKDF (reference sequence). CDR3 nucleotides: TGTGCCACCAGCTATCGGACTAGCGGGAGATCCGAGCAGTACTTC. Translation gives CATSYRTSGRSEQYF.

This clone was detected only once. The V call is TRBV19, the J call TRBJ2-7; D unclear. Germline V CDR1 and CDR2: LNHDA, SQIVND (reference sequence). Trimming took 6 bases from V and 3 from J, leaving 24 bases between them. This CDR3 spans 17 amino acids. CDR3 in DNA: TGTGCCAGTAGGACGCGGCCCCTTGCCCCCCCCGTCTACGAGCAGTACTTC. This encodes CASRTRPLAPPVYEQYF.

The chain has TRBV7-9 and TRBJ1-2; 9 positions agree with TRBD1. The germline gives CDR1 SEHNR, CDR2 FQNEAQ (reference sequence). This CDR3 is 13 amino acids long. V shed 5 bases and J 6 bases; nucleotides not matched to a gene: 4. The CDR3 sequence is CASSPGQGNGYTF. DNA of the CDR3: TGTGCCAGCAGCCCGGGACAGGGAAATGGCTACACCTTC.

The CDR3 DNA sequence: TGTGCCAGCAGCCTCCGGGCGGGGGCTGGGGCCAACGTCCTGACTTTC. Protein product: CASSLRAGAGANVLTF. The chain employs TRBV7-9 and TRBJ2-6; 7 positions match TRBD2. CDR1 is SEHNR, CDR2 FQNEAQ, per germline (reference sequence). The CDR3 consists of 16 residues. J gave up 2 bases and V 5 bases, and 6 bases lay outside the gene matches.

This chain links TRBV2 with TRBJ1-2; 7 nucleotides agree with TRBD1. Per the germline V gene, CDR1 is SNHLY and CDR2 is FYNNEI. The CDR3 loop spans 14 amino acids. The V gene end was trimmed by 6 bases and the J gene end by 4 bases; junction bases not matched to a gene: 8. CDR3 loop: CASRGWGQSYGYTF. As DNA, the CDR3 is TGTGCCAGCAGGGGGTGGGGACAGAGCTATGGCTACACCTTC.

This clone came up a few times. The chain uses TRBV7-9 and TRBJ1-5, with a tentative D call TRBD1 (5 bases). Germline V gene sequence: CDR1 SEHNR, CDR2 FQNEAQ (reference sequence). This CDR3 contains 14 residues. V shed 5 bases and J shed 1 base, with 9 bases lying between them. CDR3: CASSPRGSNQPQHF. The CDR3 nucleotides are TGTGCCAGCAGCCCACGGGGGAGCAATCAGCCCCAGCATTTT. The whole variable domain, remainder taken from reference TRBV7-9 and TRBJ1-5, is DTGVSQNPRHKITKRGQNVTFRCDPISEHNRLYWYRQTLGQGPEFLTYFQNEAQLEKSRLLSDRFSAERPKGSFSTLEIQRTEQGDSAMYLCASSPRGSNQPQHFGDGTRLSIL.

CDR3 sequence (DNA): TGTGCCAGCAGCCCTACTAGCGGGAGAGGGGATGAGCAGTTCTTC. Protein: CASSPTSGRGDEQFF. The chain recombines TRBV28 with TRBJ2-1; 11 bases fit TRBD2. This CDR3 is 15 amino acids long. V shed 6 bases and J 8 bases; nucleotides not matched to a gene: 9. Germline loops: CDR1 MDHEN, CDR2 SYDVKM.

Concerning this clone: Other DNA sequences in the same sample also yield this CDR3. The rearrangement links TRBV3-1 (or the pseudogene TRBV3-2) to TRBJ1-3; D remains unclear. The CDR3 spans 14 residues. V was shortened by 2 bases and J by 0 bases, with 5 bases between the two germline ends. Germline V gives CDR1 LGHDT, CDR2 YNNKEL (reference sequence). CDR3 loop: CASSQRDSGNTIYF. The CDR3 nucleotides are TGTGCCAGCAGCCAAAGAGACTCTGGAAACACCATATATTTT.

The V gene is TRBV7-8, the J gene TRBJ2-3, with a tentative D call TRBD2 (5 bases). Between the trimmed V and J ends, which lost 1 base and 0 bases, there was a span of 8 bases. CDR1 is SGHVS and CDR2 is FQNEAQ in the germline V gene. This CDR3 has 15 amino acids. CDR3 DNA: TGTGCCAGCAGCTTAGAACTAGTAAGCACAGATACGCAGTATTTT. Residues: CASSLELVSTDTQYF.

The chain employs TRBV7-9 and TRBJ2-7; 8 nucleotides agree with TRBD2. The germline CDR1 and CDR2 sequences are SEHNR and FQNEAQ (reference sequence). J gave up 1 base and V 5 bases, and 13 bases lay outside the gene matches. The CDR3 spans 17 residues. Here the CDR3 reads CASSPPGRGGFSYEQYF. The CDR3 DNA is TGTGCCAGCAGCCCGCCCGGCCGGGGGGGCTTTTCCTACGAGCAGTACTTC.